This T cell receptor beta chain is drawn from a study of OX40 agonist ivuxolimab in advanced cancers. Study-wide background: Aged 23 to 79 with a mean of roughly 65 years, they were less than 90% male.

This clone was found once. Sequencing used immunoSEQ multiplex PCR; TCRdb keeps in-frame clones, though not all of them. Of some 13,000 clones listed, roughly 80% are singletons. The sequenced sample was CD4+ or CD8+ T cells sorted from blood, obtained in a trial of the OX40 agonist ivuxolimab. The receptor was isolated from an adult with an advanced solid tumor such as melanoma, head and neck, liver or kidney cancer.

CDR3 sequence: CASSLGSAETQYF. For the CDR3, the DNA is TGTGCCAGCAGCTTAGGATCGGCGGAGACCCAGTACTTC. This chain uses TRBV11-3 with TRBJ2-5; D ambiguous. V gave up 1 base and J gave up 5 bases, with 8 bases separating them. CDR1 and CDR2 (germline): SGHNT, YENEEA. This CDR3 has 13 residues.